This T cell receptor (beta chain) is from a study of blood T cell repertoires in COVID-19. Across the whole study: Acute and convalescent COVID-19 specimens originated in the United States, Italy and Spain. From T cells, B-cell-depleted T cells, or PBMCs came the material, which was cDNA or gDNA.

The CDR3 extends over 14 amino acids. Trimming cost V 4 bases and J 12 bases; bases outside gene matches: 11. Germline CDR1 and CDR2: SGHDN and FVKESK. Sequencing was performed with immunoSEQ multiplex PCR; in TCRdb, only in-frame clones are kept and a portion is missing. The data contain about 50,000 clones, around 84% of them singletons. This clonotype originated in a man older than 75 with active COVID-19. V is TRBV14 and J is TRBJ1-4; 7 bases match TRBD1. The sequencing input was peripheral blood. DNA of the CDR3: TGTGCCAGCAGCCCCGCAGCGCAAACAGGGGAACTGTTTTTT. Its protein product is CASSPAAQTGELFF.